Described below is a single T cell receptor beta chain sequence and its context. Peripheral blood genomic DNA, not sorted cells or RNA, was the template. This entry belongs to a study of T cell repertoires in aging, cancer and after chemotherapy. Study-level information: Donors were grouped into six age bands spanning 30 or younger through 70 or older.

CDR3 length: 16 amino acids. Germline CDR1 SGHRS, CDR2 YFSETQ. Trimming took 0 bases from V and 1 from J; bases not matched to a gene: 5. A mixed TRB-A/B primer pool amplified rearranged TRB by multiplex touch-down PCR. TCRdb redid the calling of the multiplex PCR reads with MiXCR, one entry per CDR3 protein. This repertoire shows 3,500 to 4,500 distinct CDR3 sequences, less than 65% found once; its top ten account for 25% to 30%. Sequenced sample: blood. The chain joins TRBV5-1 to TRBJ2-5, with 8 bases that match TRBD1. The clonotype was recovered from a human donor with a solid tumor. CDR3 in DNA: TGCGCCAGCAGCTTGGTGGGACAGGATCTCCAAGAGACCCAGTACTTC. Translation: CASSLVGQDLQETQYF.